This T cell receptor (beta chain) was identified during a study of PD-L1 blockade in urothelial cancer. Time point reported: pretreatment peripheral blood. This table comes from immunoSEQ multiplex PCR, and its TCRdb copy is limited to in-frame clones, with some not included. The sample includes 70,000 or so clones, roughly 90% of them seen just once. About this clone itself: As yet, its antigen is unknown.

General study points: Durable-benefit patients expanded tumor-associated blood clones more at 3 weeks.

The clonotype was recovered from a man between 65 and 79 years old with urothelial cancer. The input for sequencing was PBMCs, taken around atezolizumab (anti-PD-L1) treatment.

This chain's CDR3 is CASSRVNTEAFF. The CDR3 nucleotides are TGTGCCAGCAGCCGAGTAAACACTGAAGCTTTCTTT. J is TRBJ1-1 and V is TRBV5-4, with D hard to call. Germline CDR1 is SGHNT and CDR2 is YYREEE (reference sequence). V was cut by 4 bases and J by 2 bases, with 6 bases left in between. The CDR3 runs to 12 residues.